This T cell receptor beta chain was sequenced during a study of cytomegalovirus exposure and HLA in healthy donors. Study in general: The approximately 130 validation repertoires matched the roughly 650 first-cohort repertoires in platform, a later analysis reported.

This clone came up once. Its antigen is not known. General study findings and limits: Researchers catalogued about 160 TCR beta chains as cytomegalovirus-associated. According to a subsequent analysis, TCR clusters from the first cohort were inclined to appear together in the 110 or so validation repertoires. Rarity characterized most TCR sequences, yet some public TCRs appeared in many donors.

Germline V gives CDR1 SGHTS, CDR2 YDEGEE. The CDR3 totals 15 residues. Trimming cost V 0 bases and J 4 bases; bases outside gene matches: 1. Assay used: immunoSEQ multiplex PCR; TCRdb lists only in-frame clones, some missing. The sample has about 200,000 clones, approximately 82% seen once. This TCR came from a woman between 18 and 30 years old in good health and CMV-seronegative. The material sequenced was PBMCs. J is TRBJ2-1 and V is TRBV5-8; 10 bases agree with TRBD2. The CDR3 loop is CASSLGLAGYNEQFF. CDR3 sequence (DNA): TGTGCCAGCAGCTTGGGACTAGCGGGTTACAATGAGCAGTTCTTC.